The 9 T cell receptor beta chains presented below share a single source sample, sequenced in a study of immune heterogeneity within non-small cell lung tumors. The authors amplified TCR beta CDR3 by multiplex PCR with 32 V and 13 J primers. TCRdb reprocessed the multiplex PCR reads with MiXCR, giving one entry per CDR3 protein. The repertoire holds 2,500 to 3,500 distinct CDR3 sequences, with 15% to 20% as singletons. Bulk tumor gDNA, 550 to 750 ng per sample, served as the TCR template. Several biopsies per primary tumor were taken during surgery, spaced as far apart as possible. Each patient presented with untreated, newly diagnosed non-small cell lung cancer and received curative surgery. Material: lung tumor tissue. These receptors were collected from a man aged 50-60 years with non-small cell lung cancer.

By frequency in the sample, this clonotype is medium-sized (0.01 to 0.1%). CDR3 DNA sequence: TGTGCCAGCAGTGAAACGTCAGGGGGCGCAAATGGGGCCAACGTCCTGACTTTC. Protein product: CASSETSGGANGANVLTF. This rearrangement joins TRBV25-1 to TRBJ2-6; TRBD1 agrees at 8 bases. The germline V gene encodes CDR1 MGHDK and CDR2 SYGVNS. Trimming removed 2 bases from V and 3 bases from J; junction bases left unmatched: 9. This CDR3 has 18 residues. Drawing the rest from reference TRBV25-1 and TRBJ2-6, the complete variable domain is EADIYQTPRYLVIGTGKKITLECSQTMGHDKMYWYQQDPGMELHLIHYSYGVNSTEKGDLSSESTVSRIRTEHFPLTLESARPSHTSQYLCASSETSGGANGANVLTFGAGSRLTVL.

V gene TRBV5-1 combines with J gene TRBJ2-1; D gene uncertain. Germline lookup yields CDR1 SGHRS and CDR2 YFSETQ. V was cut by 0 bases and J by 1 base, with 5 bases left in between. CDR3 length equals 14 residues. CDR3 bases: TGCGCCAGCAGCTTGGTGGCTTCCTACAATGAGCAGTTCTTC. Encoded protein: CASSLVASYNEQFF.

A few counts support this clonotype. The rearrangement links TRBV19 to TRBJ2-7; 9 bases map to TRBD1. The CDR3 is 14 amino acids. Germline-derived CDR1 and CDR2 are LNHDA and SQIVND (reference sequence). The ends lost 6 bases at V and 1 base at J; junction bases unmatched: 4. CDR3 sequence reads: CASSPGTGSYEQYF. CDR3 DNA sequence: TGTGCCAGTAGCCCTGGGACAGGGTCCTACGAGCAGTACTTC.

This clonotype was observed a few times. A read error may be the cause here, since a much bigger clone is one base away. The CDR3 sequence is CAGSLQTGTDTQYF. For the CDR3, the DNA is TGTGCCGGCAGCTTACAGACAGGCACAGATACGCAGTATTTT. The V and J genes are TRBV7-3 and TRBJ2-3; D perhaps matches TRBD1 (5 bases). The CDR3 totals 14 residues. Per germline, CDR1 SGHTA and CDR2 FQGTGA.

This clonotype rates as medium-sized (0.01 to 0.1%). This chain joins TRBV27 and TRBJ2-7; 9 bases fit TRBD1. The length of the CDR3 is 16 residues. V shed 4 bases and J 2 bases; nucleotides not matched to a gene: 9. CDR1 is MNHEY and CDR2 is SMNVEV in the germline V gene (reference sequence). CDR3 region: CASSSSLYRGPYEQYF. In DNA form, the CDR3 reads TGTGCCAGCAGTTCCTCACTATACAGGGGGCCCTACGAGCAGTACTTC.

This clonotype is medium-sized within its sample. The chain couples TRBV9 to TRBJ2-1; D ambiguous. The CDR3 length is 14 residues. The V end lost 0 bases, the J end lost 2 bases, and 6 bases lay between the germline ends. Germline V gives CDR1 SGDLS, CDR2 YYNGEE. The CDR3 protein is CASSVGNPYNEQFF. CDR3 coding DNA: TGTGCCAGCAGCGTAGGGAACCCCTACAATGAGCAGTTCTTC.

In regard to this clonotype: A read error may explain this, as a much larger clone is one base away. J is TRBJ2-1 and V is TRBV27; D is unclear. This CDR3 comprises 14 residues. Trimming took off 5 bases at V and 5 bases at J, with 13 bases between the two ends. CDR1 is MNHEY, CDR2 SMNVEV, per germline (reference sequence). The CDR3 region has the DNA TGTGCCAGCAGTCTTGGGCTAGGCAACAATGAGCAGTTCTTC. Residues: CASSLGLGNNEQFF.

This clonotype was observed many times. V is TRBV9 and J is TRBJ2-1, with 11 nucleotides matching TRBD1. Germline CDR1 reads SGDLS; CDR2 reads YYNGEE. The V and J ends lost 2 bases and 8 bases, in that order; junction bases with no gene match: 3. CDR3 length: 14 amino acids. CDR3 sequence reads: CASSVGQGGDEQFF. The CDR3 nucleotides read TGTGCCAGCAGCGTGGGACAGGGGGGGGATGAGCAGTTCTTC.

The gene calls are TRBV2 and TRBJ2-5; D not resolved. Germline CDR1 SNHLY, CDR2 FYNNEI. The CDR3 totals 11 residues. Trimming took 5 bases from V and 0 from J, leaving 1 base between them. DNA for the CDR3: TGTGCCAGCAGTTACCAAGAGACCCAGTACTTC. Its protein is CASSYQETQYF.